A selection of T cell receptor beta chains follows, all from one sample in a study of cytomegalovirus exposure and HLA in healthy donors. Produced via immunoSEQ multiplex PCR; TCRdb's table is partial and in-frame only. The sample has roughly 150,000 clones; about 86% are singletons. The sample comprised PBMCs. These receptors came from a woman under 30 in good health and CMV-seronegative. Both conserved end residues are part of each CDR3. Each record gives: D gene, J gene, CDR3 length, clone size, V gene, CDR3 protein, CDR3 DNA. D genes are given only for firm matches. Size values are once, few and many counts, or a class for expanded clones, and some rows have none.

d_call: TRBD1; j_call: TRBJ2-3; cdr3_length: 15; clone_size: -; v_call: TRBV5-1; cdr3_aa: CASSPGVGTGDTQYF; cdr3_nt: TGCGCCAGCAGCCCGGGAGTCGGGACAGGTGATACGCAGTATTTT
d_call: -; j_call: TRBJ2-7; cdr3_length: 17; clone_size: -; v_call: TRBV14; cdr3_aa: CASSHQGGEDLSYEQYF; cdr3_nt: TGTGCCAGCAGCCACCAAGGAGGGGAGGACCTATCCTACGAGCAGTACTTC
d_call: -; j_call: TRBJ1-2; cdr3_length: 15; clone_size: few; v_call: TRBV6-5; cdr3_aa: CASSYREDEGYGYTF; cdr3_nt: TGTGCCAGCAGTTACAGGGAGGACGAGGGCTATGGCTACACCTTC
d_call: -; j_call: TRBJ2-5; cdr3_length: 14; clone_size: -; v_call: TRBV9; cdr3_aa: CASSESTSMETQYF; cdr3_nt: TGTGCCAGCAGCGAGTCGACTAGTATGGAAACCCAGTACTTC
d_call: -; j_call: TRBJ1-1; cdr3_length: 15; clone_size: -; v_call: TRBV10-3; cdr3_aa: CAISLLGHQNTEAFF; cdr3_nt: TGTGCCATCAGTCTCCTGGGACACCAGAACACTGAAGCTTTCTTT
d_call: TRBD2; j_call: TRBJ2-3; cdr3_length: 15; clone_size: once; v_call: TRBV2; cdr3_aa: CASSDASGSLDTQYF; cdr3_nt: TGTGCCAGCAGTGATGCTAGCGGGAGTTTAGATACGCAGTATTTT
d_call: -; j_call: TRBJ1-1; cdr3_length: 11; clone_size: -; v_call: TRBV2; cdr3_aa: CASSSGRQAFF; cdr3_nt: TGTGCCAGCAGTTCAGGGAGGCAAGCTTTCTTT
d_call: -; j_call: TRBJ1-6; cdr3_length: 17; clone_size: -; v_call: TRBV5-1; cdr3_aa: CASSPTGVDSYNSPLHF; cdr3_nt: TGCGCCAGCAGCCCTACAGGAGTAGACTCCTATAATTCACCCCTCCACTTT
d_call: -; j_call: TRBJ1-3; cdr3_length: 16; clone_size: -; v_call: TRBV7-2; cdr3_aa: CASSSRQITSGNTIYF; cdr3_nt: TGTGCCAGCAGCTCAAGACAGATAACCTCTGGAAACACCATATATTTT
d_call: TRBD2; j_call: TRBJ2-3; cdr3_length: 18; clone_size: -; v_call: TRBV4-3; cdr3_aa: CASSQDLPTSGRTDTQYF; cdr3_nt: TGCGCCAGCAGCCAAGATCTGCCGACTAGCGGGAGAACAGATACGCAGTATTTT
d_call: TRBD1; j_call: TRBJ1-2; cdr3_length: 16; clone_size: -; v_call: TRBV19; cdr3_aa: CASSIPGQDLVYGYTF; cdr3_nt: TGTGCCAGTAGTATACCCGGACAGGACCTAGTCTATGGCTACACCTTC
d_call: TRBD2; j_call: TRBJ2-2; cdr3_length: 15; clone_size: -; v_call: TRBV27; cdr3_aa: CASSLRGANTGELFF; cdr3_nt: TGTGCCAGCAGTTTACGGGGGGCGAACACCGGGGAGCTGTTTTTT
d_call: TRBD1; j_call: TRBJ2-7; cdr3_length: 15; clone_size: -; v_call: TRBV6-1; cdr3_aa: CAIKRPGQGVSEQYF; cdr3_nt: TGTGCCATCAAAAGACCGGGACAGGGAGTTTCTGAGCAGTACTTC
d_call: -; j_call: TRBJ1-2; cdr3_length: 11; clone_size: -; v_call: TRBV29-1; cdr3_aa: CSVEGRLGYTF; cdr3_nt: TGCAGCGTTGAGGGTCGACTTGGCTACACCTTC
d_call: -; j_call: TRBJ1-2; cdr3_length: 15; clone_size: -; v_call: TRBV7-2; cdr3_aa: CASSSYEPAAYGYTF; cdr3_nt: TGTGCCAGCAGCTCCTATGAGCCCGCCGCCTATGGCTACACCTTC
d_call: TRBD1; j_call: TRBJ1-2; cdr3_length: 16; clone_size: few; v_call: TRBV28; cdr3_aa: CASSFAPRTGNYGYTF; cdr3_nt: TGTGCCAGCAGTTTTGCCCCCCGGACAGGGAACTATGGCTACACCTTC
d_call: TRBD2; j_call: TRBJ2-7; cdr3_length: 15; clone_size: -; v_call: TRBV5-1; cdr3_aa: CASSFSGGRSYEQYF; cdr3_nt: TGCGCCAGCAGCTTTAGCGGGGGCCGCTCCTACGAGCAGTACTTC